Included here is one T cell receptor beta chain sequence, with context. Which antigen it targets is not known. Nothing much larger sits one base from this clone, and base qualities are not available. The sample belongs to a study of neoadjuvant anti-PD-1 for oral cavity cancer (dated by TCRdb to the early 2020s). About the full investigation: Before curative-intent surgical resection, most patients were given three to four biweekly doses of nivolumab at 3 mg/kg. The parent correlative cohort had 12 to 13 patients and a response rate of approximately 33%. A fourth nivolumab dose was given around day 43 to patients without progression, and definitive surgical resection was performed in those patients on days 50-56. Responders were defined as patients with complete response, partial response or stable disease by RECIST 1.1; non-responders were defined as patients with progression. Study-wide findings and limitations: Only three patients per response group were included in the TCR analyses, and larger cohorts for validation were called for by the authors. Higher pretreatment blood Treg/Th17 ratios correlated with higher pretreatment blood TCRbeta clonality and lower post-treatment tumor TCRbeta clonality. After neoadjuvant nivolumab, significantly higher T cell clonality (Gini index) was found within PBMCs in non-responders than in responders.

PBMC libraries used mostly around 500 ng of input genomic DNA for deep sequencing, with six replicates per sample. Following the manufacturer's instructions, the team built TCRbeta libraries using the immunoSEQ hsTCRbeta kit. The completed libraries were mixed into a single pool at 3 nM, then sequenced with an Illumina NovaSeq 6000 S4 flow cell. Per the source publication's procedure: The immunoSEQ Analyzer handled quality control and preprocessing of the raw data. The analysis was limited to productive rearrangements, and each clonotype was defined by a unique CDR3 amino acid sequence. Repertoire clonality was estimated as the Gini-Simpson index, computed with the R package tcR. Student's t test was used to compare Gini indices, while Pearson correlation assessed associations with tumor size change. Here the immuneACCESS table is served through TCRdb, limited to in-frame sequences with V and J called. Missing clones are a known gap in these copies; in checked studies unresolved V genes cover under half, and the rest lacks a known reason. Clone size and the V and J calls come from that table; the DNA yielded D and trimming. Across this sample there are about 9,800 clones, with approximately 64% seen only once. In total, the top ten clones hold 4% to 5% of the sample.

What this sample's time point label stands for: after neoadjuvant nivolumab, at surgical resection. Patients had been newly diagnosed with stage II-IVA oral cavity squamous cell carcinoma, and no prior systemic or radiation treatment had been given to the patients. The cohort was made up of patients with locally advanced, HPV-negative oral cavity squamous cell carcinoma. Peripheral blood mononuclear cells were analyzed directly and were not maintained or expanded in culture. Samples came from a longitudinal correlative study of a single-arm phase II trial of neoadjuvant nivolumab in oral cavity squamous cell carcinoma. Genomic DNA-based TCRbeta sequencing was performed on subject-matched pre- and post-treatment PBMCs and tumors from three responders and three non-responders. Peripheral blood mononuclear cells were collected before nivolumab treatment and were collected again after treatment, at the time of surgery. Genomic DNA was isolated from PBMCs using the Maxwell RSC DNA from Cells kit.

The CDR3 spans 20 residues, from the cysteine through the phenylalanine. Left in the record is the CDR3 DNA by itself, 60 bases read in frame from the first base. CDR1 and CDR2 (SGHRS, YFSETQ) derive from the germline V gene. The junction shows trimming of 1 base on V and 1 base on J, and the gene matches do not reach 14 bases of it. This chain joins TRBV5-1 to TRBJ2-6; the junction holds 7 bases that match TRBD1. The sample in question was PBMCs, obtained after nivolumab (anti-PD-1) treatment. This clonotype was obtained from a person aged 35-79 years with oral cavity squamous cell carcinoma. The DNA sequence is given as TGCGCCAGCAGCTTGAGAGGTACCGGGACAGCGATATCTGGGGCCAACGTCCTGACTTTC. Protein translation: CASSLRGTGTAISGANVLTF.